This T cell receptor beta chain stems from a study of early T cells in non-severe SARS-CoV-2 infection. V was clipped by 3 bases and J by 7 bases; unmatched bases: 8. The CDR3 sequence is 13 residues long. CDR1 is SQVTM, CDR2 ANQGSEA, per germline. Unique molecular identifiers were attached to individual cDNA molecules. Via MiXCR, TCRdb re-called the 5' RACE reads, giving one row per CDR3 protein. The sample has about 60,000 distinct CDR3 sequences, 8.9% seen once. This clonotype was found a few times. The rearrangement joins TRBV29-1 to TRBJ2-7, with TRBD1 matching over 8 bases. The receptor's source is an adult who was a healthcare worker with PCR-confirmed SARS-CoV-2 infection or an uninfected control (not recorded which). Sequenced material: whole blood. The CDR3 region has the DNA TGCAGCGTTGAGGAGGGTAGGACAGGGGAGCAGTACTTC. Translated: CSVEEGRTGEQYF.